This T cell receptor (beta chain) was captured in a study of blood T cell repertoires in COVID-19. The CDR3 is 15 amino acids. Germline CDR1 SQVTM, CDR2 ANQGSEA. V gave up 2 bases and J gave up 8 bases; unmatched junction bases: 9. Some clones are missing from TCRdb's copy, which holds only in-frame ones; the method was immunoSEQ multiplex PCR. The table shows over 200,000 clones, with more than 75% occurring only once. The specimen sequenced was peripheral blood. The chain joins TRBV29-1 to TRBJ2-2, with 9 positions matching TRBD1. This clonotype was sampled from a man aged 35-49 years with active or convalescent COVID-19. CDR3 loop: CSVEWDRDNLGELFF. DNA of the CDR3: TGCAGCGTTGAATGGGACAGGGACAACCTGGGGGAGCTGTTTTTT.